Each of the 18 T cell receptor beta chains below was sequenced from the same sample in a study of T cell clones after liver transplantation. The table came from immunoSEQ multiplex PCR; TCRdb's copy has only in-frame clones and leaves some out. The repertoire holds over 45,000 clones, with approximately 71% as singletons. The starting material was CD4+ T cells from blood, obtained about 56 months after liver transplant. The receptors derive from a human patient who received a liver transplant. Part of the T cell pool may stem from the graft donor.

DNA of the CDR3: TGTGCCAGCAGTATCGGGACAGGGAACAACGAGCAGTACTTC. Its protein product is CASSIGTGNNEQYF. The chain joins TRBV7-9 to TRBJ2-7, with 9 positions matching TRBD1. With V trimmed by 6 bases and J by 5 bases, 8 bases remained unmatched. The CDR3 extends over 14 amino acids. Germline V gene data show CDR1 as SEHNR and CDR2 as FQNEAQ (reference sequence).

As to this clone: One end of the junction varies from germline; a read error may be responsible. Other DNA sequences within the sample encode an identical CDR3. The V gene is TRBV18, the J gene TRBJ2-1; a possible D gene is TRBD1 (6 bases). Germline assignment: CDR1 KGHSH and CDR2 LQKENI. This CDR3 has 14 amino acids. This chain's CDR3 is CASSPGHSVDEQFF. CDR3 coding DNA: TGTGCCAGCTCACCGGGACATTCAGTCGATGAGCAATTCTTC. Drawing the rest from reference TRBV18 and TRBJ2-1, the complete variable domain is NAGVMQNPRHLVRRRGQEARLRCSPMKGHSHVYWYRQLPEEGLKFMVYLQKENIIDESGMPKERFSAEFPKEGPSILRIQQVVRGDSAAYFCASSPGHSVDEQFFGPGTRLTVL.

This clone is a singleton in its sample. V and J are TRBV30 and TRBJ2-4; D not certain. The CDR3 sequence is 15 residues long. The germline gives CDR1 GTSNPN, CDR2 SVGIG (reference sequence). Trimming took off 0 bases at V and 0 bases at J, with 9 bases between the two ends. The CDR3 loop is CAWSVMGLAKNIQYF. The CDR3 DNA sequence: TGTGCCTGGAGTGTAATGGGATTAGCCAAAAACATTCAGTACTTC.

Only one count was recorded for this clone. The chain combines TRBV11-1 with TRBJ2-1, with D unresolved. Germline CDR1 and CDR2: SGHAT and FQDESV (reference sequence). CDR3 length: 12 residues. V was shortened by 1 base and J by 9 bases, with 7 bases between the two germline ends. The CDR3 coding sequence is TGTGCCAGCAGCTTAGGAGTGACTGAGCAGTTCTTC. This gives the protein CASSLGVTEQFF.

The rearrangement links TRBV5-1 to TRBJ2-7, with 8 bases identical to TRBD1. CDR1 SGHRS and CDR2 YFSETQ come from the germline V gene. The trim removed 4 bases at V and 5 bases at J, leaving 11 bases unmatched. The CDR3 consists of 15 residues. In DNA, the CDR3 is TGCGCCAGCAGCATGGGGACAGGCCCTCTACACGAGCAGTACTTC. This sequence encodes CASSMGTGPLHEQYF. Combining the CDR3 with reference TRBV5-1 and TRBJ2-7 gives the whole variable domain KAGVTQTPRYLIKTRGQQVTLSCSPISGHRSVSWYQQTPGQGLQFLFEYFSETQRNKGNFPGRFSGRQFSNSRSEMNVSTLELGDSALYLCASSMGTGPLHEQYFGPGTRLTVT.

The rearrangement uses TRBV5-5 and TRBJ2-7; TRBD2 aligns across 11 bases. The junction had 6 bases not matched to a gene; V was cut back by 4 bases and J by 3 bases. Germline V CDR1 and CDR2: SGHKS, YYEKEE (reference sequence). The CDR3 sequence is 15 residues long. CDR3 in DNA: TGTGCCAGCAGCGCGACTAGCGGGGCCGTCTACGAGCAGTACTTC. Translated: CASSATSGAVYEQYF.

This clone has more than one count but fewer than ten. This chain connects TRBV6-1 to TRBJ2-3, with 11 bases fitting TRBD2. Germline V CDR1 and CDR2: MNHNS, SASEGT. V trimming: 4 bases; J trimming: 2 bases; junction bases outside the gene matches: 5. The CDR3 runs 16 residues. This CDR3 is CASSVTSGAYTDTQYF. The CDR3 DNA reads TGTGCCAGCAGTGTGACTAGCGGGGCTTACACAGATACGCAGTATTTT.

In its sample, this clone was seen a few times. This sequence joins TRBV15 and TRBJ1-5; D remains ambiguous. V was pared by 8 bases and J by 3 bases, with 8 bases between. This CDR3 has 12 amino acids. Germline V gene lookup returns CDR1 LNHNV and CDR2 YYDKDF (reference sequence). CDR3 in amino acids: CATSAHNQPQHF. CDR3 in DNA: TGTGCCACCTCTGCTCACAATCAGCCCCAGCATTTT.

This chain uses TRBV5-1 with TRBJ2-3; 7 nucleotides match TRBD1. CDR1 and CDR2 (germline): SGHRS, YFSETQ. V gave up 5 bases and J gave up 2 bases; unmatched junction bases: 8. The CDR3 has 15 residues. The CDR3 DNA reads as TGCGCCAGCAGACCTACGGGACAGACCACAGATACGCAGTATTTT. Residues: CASRPTGQTTDTQYF.

The chain joins TRBV18 to TRBJ2-7; weak D call: TRBD2 (6 bases). V gave up 4 bases and J gave up 9 bases, with 22 bases separating them. CDR1 and CDR2 from the germline V gene are KGHSH and LQKENI. The CDR3 covers 15 residues. CDR3 bases: TGTGCCAGCTCACAACCGGGGGTTGGGATTACGGTGCAGTACTTC. Translating it yields CASSQPGVGITVQYF.

This clone was seen a single time. V is TRBV6-1 and J is TRBJ1-2; TRBD1 is a possible D gene (6 bases). This CDR3 has 14 residues. CDR1 and CDR2 from the germline V gene are MNHNS and SASEGT. The V end lost 4 bases, the J end lost 2 bases, and 11 bases lay between the germline ends. The CDR3 loop is CASSATGQNYGYTF. The CDR3, as DNA: TGTGCCAGCAGTGCGACAGGCCAGAACTATGGCTACACCTTC.

This clone came up a few times. Germline and junction disagree at one end, which may indicate a read error. The rearrangement links TRBV14 to TRBJ1-2; D perhaps matches TRBD1 (6 bases). Germline V gene sequence: CDR1 SGHDN, CDR2 FVKESK. This CDR3 region has 13 residues. This CDR3 reads CASSEEYRASYTF. CDR3 DNA: TGTGCCAGCAGCGAAGAGTACAGGGCTAGCTACACCTTC.

The rearrangement uses TRBV12-2 and TRBJ2-7; the table assigns TRBD2, which was not confirmed against the DNA. TRBV12-2 is designated a pseudogene. The CDR3 runs 14 residues. CDR3 bases: TGTGCAAGTCGCTTAGCGTATTCGAGTTCTGAGCAGTACTTC. Amino acid sequence: CASRLAYSSSEQYF.

This clone was observed many times. V and J are TRBV20-1 and TRBJ2-5, with 8 bases aligning to TRBD1. The CDR3 runs 11 residues. CDR1 DFQATT and CDR2 SNEGSKA come from the germline V gene (reference sequence). The trim removed 8 bases at V and 5 bases at J, leaving 4 bases unmatched. The CDR3 DNA reads TGCAGTATGGACAGGGCGGAGACCCAGTACTTC. Protein: CSMDRAETQYF.

This clone is categorized as medium-sized. Other DNA sequences in this specimen translate into the identical CDR3. The genes are TRBV5-4 and TRBJ2-5, with D possibly matching TRBD1 (5 bases). The CDR3 loop spans 14 amino acids. From germline, CDR1 is SGHNT and CDR2 YYREEE (reference sequence). V was cut by 2 bases and J by 1 base, with 9 bases left in between. CDR3 region: CASSLGQAQETQYF. Written as DNA, the CDR3 is TGTGCCAGCAGCTTAGGACAAGCCCAAGAGACCCAGTACTTC.

This CDR3 reads CASSLVARNIQYF. In nucleotides, the CDR3 is TGTGCCAGCAGCTTAGTAGCAAGGAACATTCAGTACTTC. The genes are TRBV7-2 and TRBJ2-4; D not resolved. Germline CDR1 SGHTA, CDR2 FQGNSA. Trimming left V 1 base short and J 7 bases short, with 8 bases between. The CDR3 runs 13 residues.

This sequence joins TRBV18 and TRBJ2-1; D might be TRBD2 (6 bases). The V gene's germline CDR1 is KGHSH and CDR2 LQKENI. The CDR3 is made up of 13 amino acids. The V and J ends lost 6 bases and 6 bases respectively, with 12 bases between them. The CDR3 coding sequence is TGTGCCAGCTCTGCACTGGGAGGCAATGAGCAGTTCTTC. Protein: CASSALGGNEQFF. Full variable domain (remainder filled in from reference TRBV18 and TRBJ2-1): NAGVMQNPRHLVRRRGQEARLRCSPMKGHSHVYWYRQLPEEGLKFMVYLQKENIIDESGMPKERFSAEFPKEGPSILRIQQVVRGDSAAYFCASSALGGNEQFFGPGTRLTVL.

The V and J genes are TRBV20-1 and TRBJ1-1, with D tentatively TRBD1 (5 bases). The CDR3 totals 11 residues. In germline, CDR1 is DFQATT, CDR2 SNEGSKA (reference sequence). The ends were cut back, 4 bases at V and 9 bases at J, with 12 bases in the middle. The CDR3 coding sequence is TGCAGTGCTACGGACATGGGGAAAGCTTTCTTT. This translates into CSATDMGKAFF.